The 7 T cell receptor beta chains presented below share a single source sample, sequenced in a study of T cell changes during pregnancy in multiple sclerosis. Clones were read by immunoSEQ multiplex PCR, and TCRdb kept only the in-frame ones, dropping some. Of 85,000 to 130,000 clones in the sample, around nine tenths were seen once. Here the sequenced sample was peripheral blood, taken in the second trimester of pregnancy. The receptors come from a female donor with multiple sclerosis, enrolled in a pregnancy study.

The genes are TRBV19 and TRBJ2-3; 9 bases fit TRBD2. Germline loops: CDR1 LNHDA, CDR2 SQIVND (reference sequence). The CDR3 runs 17 residues. Trimming removed 3 bases from V and 4 bases from J; junction bases left unmatched: 11. The CDR3 region is CASSISASGIRADTQYF. CDR3 sequence (DNA): TGTGCCAGTAGTATTTCGGCTAGCGGGATCCGGGCAGATACGCAGTATTTT.

The chain joins TRBV11-2 to TRBJ1-2; unclear D gene. Looked up from germline, CDR1 is SGHAT and CDR2 is FQNNGV. The V and J ends lost 1 base and 4 bases respectively, with 7 bases between them. There are 13 residues in the CDR3. CDR3 in amino acids: CASSLVAGYGYTF. DNA of the CDR3: TGTGCCAGCAGCTTAGTCGCAGGCTATGGCTACACCTTC. The variable domain in full, with the rest retrieved from reference TRBV11-2 and TRBJ1-2, is EAGVAQSPRYKIIEKRQSVAFWCNPISGHATLYWYQQILGQGPKLLIQFQNNGVVDDSQLPKDRFSAERLKGVDSTLKIQPAKLEDSAVYLCASSLVAGYGYTFGSGTRLTVV.

The V and J genes are TRBV9 and TRBJ2-5; tentative D call: TRBD2 (6 bases). V was clipped by 2 bases and J by 2 bases, with 7 bases between them. The CDR3 runs to 13 residues. Germline-derived CDR1 and CDR2 are SGDLS and YYNGEE. In nucleotides, the CDR3 is TGTGCCAGCAGCGTTAGCGGACAAGAGACCCAGTACTTC. Protein product: CASSVSGQETQYF.

This clone showed up just once. The chain links TRBV19 to TRBJ2-4; D perhaps matches TRBD2 (6 bases). Looked up from germline, CDR1 is LNHDA and CDR2 is SQIVND (reference sequence). CDR3 size: 13 residues. V gave up 8 bases and J gave up 3 bases, with 11 bases separating them. CDR3 bases: TGTGCCAGTCAGGAGGGCCACAAAAACATTCAGTACTTC. As protein: CASQEGHKNIQYF.

This clone showed up just a few times. V and J are TRBV19 and TRBJ1-1; D is undetermined. V dropped 2 bases and J dropped 0 bases, with 13 bases sitting between them. Germline CDR1 is LNHDA and CDR2 is SQIVND (reference sequence). CDR3 length: 16 amino acids. CDR3 sequence reads: CASSIPHGSLNTEAFF. The CDR3 DNA follows: TGTGCCAGTAGTATACCCCACGGGTCATTGAACACTGAAGCTTTCTTT.

CDR3: CASSLGLVPNYGYTF. The CDR3 DNA follows: TGTGCCAGCAGCTTGGGACTTGTCCCGAACTATGGCTACACCTTC. The chain links TRBV5-5 to TRBJ1-2; D remains ambiguous. This CDR3 has 15 residues. V shed 0 bases and J shed 2 bases, with 11 bases lying between them. Germline lookup yields CDR1 SGHKS and CDR2 YYEKEE (reference sequence).

The CDR3 DNA follows: TGTGCCAGCAGTCCGCGGGACGGCGGGGAGCTGTTTTTT. Translation: CASSPRDGGELFF. The chain carries TRBV6-6 and TRBJ2-2; the D gene is possibly TRBD2 (6 bases). The CDR3 length is 13 residues. V lost 5 bases and J 7 bases, leaving 11 bases between the germline ends. Per the germline V gene, CDR1 is MNHNY and CDR2 is SVGAGI (reference sequence).